This TCR beta chain was obtained from a study of Ad26.COV2.S vaccination and SARS-CoV-2 variants. Libraries were prepared by immunoSEQ multiplex PCR; TCRdb keeps only in-frame clonotypes and omits some of them. The sample includes 300,000 to 350,000 clones, 85% to 90% seen only once; the top ten take under 6%. Stated treatment: over 15 received Ad26.COV2.S at low or high dose, single or two shots; 5 received placebo; per-sample allocation not given. Day 63 after the first injection of vaccine or placebo was the sampling time. An Ad26 vector expressing Wuhan-strain SARS-CoV-2 spike served as the vaccine. This CDR3 is 13 amino acids long. With 10 bases removed from V and 4 bases from J, the gap between germline ends came to 14 bases. Germline loops: CDR1 MDHEN, CDR2 SYDVKM. Study outcomes and limitations: Vaccine and placebo groups showed comparable non-spike TCR breadth.

A remark on this clone: Its specificity is not known.

Source: peripheral blood, taken in a trial of Ad26.COV2.S vaccine versus placebo. The chain joins TRBV28 to TRBJ1-5; D gene ambiguous. This sequence originates from a person between 18 and 65 years old who received the Ad26.COV2.S COVID-19 vaccine or a placebo. In DNA form, the CDR3 reads TGTGCCACACGGAGGACGGGGAATCAGCCCCAGCATTTT. It encodes CATRRTGNQPQHF.